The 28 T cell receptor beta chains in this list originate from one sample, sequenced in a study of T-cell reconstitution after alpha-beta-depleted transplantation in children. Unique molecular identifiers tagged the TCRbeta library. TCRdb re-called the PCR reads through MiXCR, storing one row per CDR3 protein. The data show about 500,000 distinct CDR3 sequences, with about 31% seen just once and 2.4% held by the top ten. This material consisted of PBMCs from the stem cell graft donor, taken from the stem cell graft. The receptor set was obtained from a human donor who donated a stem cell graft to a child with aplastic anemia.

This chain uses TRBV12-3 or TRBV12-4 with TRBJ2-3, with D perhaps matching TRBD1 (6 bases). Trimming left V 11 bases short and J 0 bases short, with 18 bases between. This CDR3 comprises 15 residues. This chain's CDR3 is CASQDGGFSTDTQYF. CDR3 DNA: TGTGCCTCTCAGGATGGGGGCTTTAGCACAGATACGCAGTATTTT.

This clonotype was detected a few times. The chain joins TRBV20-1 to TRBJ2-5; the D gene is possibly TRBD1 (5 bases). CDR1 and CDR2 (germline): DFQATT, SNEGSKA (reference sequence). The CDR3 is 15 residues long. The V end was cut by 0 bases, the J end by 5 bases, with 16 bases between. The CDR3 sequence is CSARDRQGQSETQYF. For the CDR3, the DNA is TGCAGTGCTAGAGACAGGCAGGGTCAGAGTGAGACCCAGTACTTC.

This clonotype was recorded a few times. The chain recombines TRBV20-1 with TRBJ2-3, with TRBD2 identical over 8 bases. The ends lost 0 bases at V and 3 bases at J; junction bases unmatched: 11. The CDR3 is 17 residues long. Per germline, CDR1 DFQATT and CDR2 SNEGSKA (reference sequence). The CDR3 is CSARDAREGRFTDTQYF. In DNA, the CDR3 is TGCAGTGCTAGAGATGCTCGGGAGGGCCGGTTTACAGATACGCAGTATTTT.

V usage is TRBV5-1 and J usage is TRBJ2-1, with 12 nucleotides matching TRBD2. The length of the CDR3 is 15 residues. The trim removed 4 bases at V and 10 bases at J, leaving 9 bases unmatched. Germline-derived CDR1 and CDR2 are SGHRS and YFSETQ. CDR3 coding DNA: TGCGCCAGCAGCGTACCACTAGCGGGAGGCCAAGAGCAGTTCTTC. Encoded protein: CASSVPLAGGQEQFF.

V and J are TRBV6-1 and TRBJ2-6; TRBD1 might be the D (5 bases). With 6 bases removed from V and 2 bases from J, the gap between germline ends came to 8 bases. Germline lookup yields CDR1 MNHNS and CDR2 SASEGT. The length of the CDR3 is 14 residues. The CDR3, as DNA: TGTGCCAGCAGGACAGACCCTGGGGCCAACGTCCTGACTTTC. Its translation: CASRTDPGANVLTF.

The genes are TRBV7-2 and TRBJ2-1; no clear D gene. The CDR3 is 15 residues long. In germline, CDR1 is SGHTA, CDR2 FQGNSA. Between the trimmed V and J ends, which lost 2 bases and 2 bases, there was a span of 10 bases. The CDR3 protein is CASSLFHQAYNEQFF. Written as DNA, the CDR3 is TGTGCCAGCAGCTTATTCCACCAAGCCTACAATGAGCAGTTCTTC.

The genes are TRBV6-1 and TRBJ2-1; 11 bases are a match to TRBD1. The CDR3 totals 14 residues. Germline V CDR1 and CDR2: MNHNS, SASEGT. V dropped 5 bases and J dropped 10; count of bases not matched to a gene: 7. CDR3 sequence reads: CASSLGTGGDEQFF. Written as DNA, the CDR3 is TGTGCCAGCAGTCTCGGGACAGGGGGTGACGAGCAGTTCTTC.

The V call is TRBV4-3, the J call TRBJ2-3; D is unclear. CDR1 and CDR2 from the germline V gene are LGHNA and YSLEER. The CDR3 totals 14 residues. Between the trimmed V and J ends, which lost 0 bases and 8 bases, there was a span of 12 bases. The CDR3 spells CASSQEVSSGTQYF. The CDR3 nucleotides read TGCGCCAGCAGCCAAGAAGTCTCTAGTGGTACGCAGTATTTT.

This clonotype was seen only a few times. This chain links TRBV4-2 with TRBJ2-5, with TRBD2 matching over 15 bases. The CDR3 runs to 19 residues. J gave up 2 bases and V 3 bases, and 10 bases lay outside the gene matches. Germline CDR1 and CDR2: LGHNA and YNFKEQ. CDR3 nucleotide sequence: TGTGCCAGCAGCCATCGACCAGGGACTAGCGGGAGGATTCAAGAGACCCAGTACTTC. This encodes CASSHRPGTSGRIQETQYF.

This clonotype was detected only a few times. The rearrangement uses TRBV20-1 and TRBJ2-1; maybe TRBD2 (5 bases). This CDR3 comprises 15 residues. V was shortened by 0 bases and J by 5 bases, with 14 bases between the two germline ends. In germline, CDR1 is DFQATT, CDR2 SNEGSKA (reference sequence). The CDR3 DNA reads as TGCAGTGCTAGAGATGAGAACGGGAACAACAATGAGCAGTTCTTC. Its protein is CSARDENGNNNEQFF.

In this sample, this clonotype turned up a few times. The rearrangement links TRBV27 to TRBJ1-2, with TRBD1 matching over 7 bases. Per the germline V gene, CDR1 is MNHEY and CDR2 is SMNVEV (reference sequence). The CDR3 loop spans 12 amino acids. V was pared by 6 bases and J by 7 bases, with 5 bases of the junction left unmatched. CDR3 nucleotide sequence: TGTGCCAGCAGGGGACAGAGTGGTGGCTACACCTTC. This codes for CASRGQSGGYTF.

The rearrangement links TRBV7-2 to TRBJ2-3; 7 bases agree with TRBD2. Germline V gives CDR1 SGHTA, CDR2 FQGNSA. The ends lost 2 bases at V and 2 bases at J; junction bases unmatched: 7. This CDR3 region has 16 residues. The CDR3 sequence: CASSLSSGTNTDTQYF. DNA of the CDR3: TGTGCCAGCAGCTTATCAAGCGGGACCAACACAGATACGCAGTATTTT.

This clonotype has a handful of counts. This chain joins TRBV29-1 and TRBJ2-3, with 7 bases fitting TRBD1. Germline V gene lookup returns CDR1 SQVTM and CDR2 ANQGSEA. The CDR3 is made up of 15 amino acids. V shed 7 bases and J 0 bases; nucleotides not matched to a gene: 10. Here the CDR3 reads CSGADGTASTDTQYF. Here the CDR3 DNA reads TGCAGCGGGGCGGATGGGACAGCTAGCACAGATACGCAGTATTTT.

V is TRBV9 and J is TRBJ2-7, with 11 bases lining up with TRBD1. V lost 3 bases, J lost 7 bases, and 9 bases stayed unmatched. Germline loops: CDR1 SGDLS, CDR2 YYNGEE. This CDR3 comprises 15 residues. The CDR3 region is CASSEGQGVAGEQYF. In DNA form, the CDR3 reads TGTGCCAGCAGCGAGGGACAGGGGGTGGCGGGGGAGCAGTACTTC.

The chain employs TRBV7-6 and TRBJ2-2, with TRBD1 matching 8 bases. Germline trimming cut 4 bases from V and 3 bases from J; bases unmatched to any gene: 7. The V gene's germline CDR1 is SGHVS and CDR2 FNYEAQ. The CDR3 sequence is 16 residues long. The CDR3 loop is CASSYGQGVYTGELFF. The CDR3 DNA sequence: TGTGCCAGCAGCTACGGACAGGGAGTGTACACCGGGGAGCTGTTTTTT.

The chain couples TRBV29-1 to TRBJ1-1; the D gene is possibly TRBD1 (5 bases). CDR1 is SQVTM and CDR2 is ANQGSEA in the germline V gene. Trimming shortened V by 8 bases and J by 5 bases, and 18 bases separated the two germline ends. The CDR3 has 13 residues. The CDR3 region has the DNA TGCAGCTCCTCTATGGGGGGGAGGACTGAAGCTTTCTTT. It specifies CSSSMGGRTEAFF.

CDR3: CAAAGETAGELFF. CDR3 DNA sequence: TGTGCCGCCGCGGGAGAAACCGCCGGGGAGCTGTTTTTT. The chain couples TRBV4-2 to TRBJ2-2; 7 positions agree with TRBD2. V lost 11 bases and J lost 6; bases outside the gene matches: 9. The germline V gene has CDR1 LGHNA and CDR2 YNFKEQ. The CDR3 loop spans 13 amino acids.

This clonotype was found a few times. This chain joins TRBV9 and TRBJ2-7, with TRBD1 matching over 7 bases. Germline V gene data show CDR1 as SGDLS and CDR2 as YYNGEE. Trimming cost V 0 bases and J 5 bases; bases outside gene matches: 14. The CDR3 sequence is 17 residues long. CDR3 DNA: TGTGCCAGCAGCGTAGGACTCCGGACAGGTAGTGGGGACGAGCAGTACTTC. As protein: CASSVGLRTGSGDEQYF.

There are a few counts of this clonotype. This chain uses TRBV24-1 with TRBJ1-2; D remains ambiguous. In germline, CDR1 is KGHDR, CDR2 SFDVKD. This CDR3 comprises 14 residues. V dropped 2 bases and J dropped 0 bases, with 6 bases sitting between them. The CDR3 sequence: CATSDYGANYGYTF. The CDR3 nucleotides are TGTGCCACCAGTGATTACGGAGCTAACTATGGCTACACCTTC.

The DNA of the CDR3 is TGTGCCAGCAGGTCAGCGGGACGAGGGGAAGAGACCCAGTACTTC. Residues: CASRSAGRGEETQYF. The rearrangement joins TRBV12-3 or TRBV12-4 to TRBJ2-5; TRBD2 matches at 7 bases. With 6 bases clipped from V and 3 bases from J, the junction kept 10 bases outside the gene matches. The CDR3 length is 15 residues.

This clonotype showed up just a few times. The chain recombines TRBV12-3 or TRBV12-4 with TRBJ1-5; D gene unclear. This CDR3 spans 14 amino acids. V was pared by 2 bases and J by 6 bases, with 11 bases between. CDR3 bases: TGTGCCAGCAGTTTACGAGGGCATAGTCAGCCCCAGCATTTT. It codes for CASSLRGHSQPQHF.

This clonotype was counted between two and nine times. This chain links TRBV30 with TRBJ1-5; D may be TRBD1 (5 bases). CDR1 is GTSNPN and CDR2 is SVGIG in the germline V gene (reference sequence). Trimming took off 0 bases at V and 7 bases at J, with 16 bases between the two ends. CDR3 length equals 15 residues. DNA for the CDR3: TGTGCCTGGAGTGTAACATCGGGGGGAAGGCAGCCCCAGCATTTT. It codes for CAWSVTSGGRQPQHF.

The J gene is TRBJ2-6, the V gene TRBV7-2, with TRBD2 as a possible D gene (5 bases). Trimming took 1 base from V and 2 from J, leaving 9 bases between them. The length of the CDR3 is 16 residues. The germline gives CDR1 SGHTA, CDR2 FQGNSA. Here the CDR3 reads CASSLDSGTGANVLTF. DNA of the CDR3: TGTGCCAGCAGCTTAGATTCGGGGACTGGGGCCAACGTCCTGACTTTC.

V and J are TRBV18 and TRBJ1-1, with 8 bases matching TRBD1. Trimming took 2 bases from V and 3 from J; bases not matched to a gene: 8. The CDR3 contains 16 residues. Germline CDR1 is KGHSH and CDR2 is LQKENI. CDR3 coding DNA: TGTGCCAGCTCACCAGCTATACAGGGGGGGGACACTGAAGCTTTCTTT. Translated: CASSPAIQGGDTEAFF.

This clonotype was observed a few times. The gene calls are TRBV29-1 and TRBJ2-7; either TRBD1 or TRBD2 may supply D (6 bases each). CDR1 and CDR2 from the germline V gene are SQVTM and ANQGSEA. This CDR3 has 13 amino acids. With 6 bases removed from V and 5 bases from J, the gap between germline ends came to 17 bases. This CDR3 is CSVEEGVGNEQYF. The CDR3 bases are TGCAGCGTCGAGGAGGGGGTAGGCAACGAGCAGTACTTC.

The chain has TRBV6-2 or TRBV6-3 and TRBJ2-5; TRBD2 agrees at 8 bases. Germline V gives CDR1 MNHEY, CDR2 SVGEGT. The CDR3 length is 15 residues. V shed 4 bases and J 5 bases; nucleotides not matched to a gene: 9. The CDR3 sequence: CASSLTGGRAETQYF. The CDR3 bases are TGTGCCAGCAGTTTAACGGGAGGGCGAGCGGAGACCCAGTACTTC.

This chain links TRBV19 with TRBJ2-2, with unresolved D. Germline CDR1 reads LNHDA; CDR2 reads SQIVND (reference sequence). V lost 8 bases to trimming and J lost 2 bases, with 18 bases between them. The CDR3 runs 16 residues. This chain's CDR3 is CASYGTKGSNTGELFF. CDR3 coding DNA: TGTGCCAGTTACGGAACAAAAGGCTCCAACACCGGGGAGCTGTTTTTT. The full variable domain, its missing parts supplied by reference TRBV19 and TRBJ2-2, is DGGITQSPKYLFRKEGQNVTLSCEQNLNHDAMYWYRQDPGQGLRLIYYSQIVNDFQKGDIAEGYSVSREKKESFPLTVTSAQKNPTAFYLCASYGTKGSNTGELFFGEGSRLTVL.

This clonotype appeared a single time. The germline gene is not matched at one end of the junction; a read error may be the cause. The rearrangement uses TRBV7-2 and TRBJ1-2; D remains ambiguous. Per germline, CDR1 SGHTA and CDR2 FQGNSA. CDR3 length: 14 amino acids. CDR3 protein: CATSLLSSNYGYTF. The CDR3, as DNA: TGTGCCACCAGCTTACTAAGCTCCAACTATGGCTACACCTTC.